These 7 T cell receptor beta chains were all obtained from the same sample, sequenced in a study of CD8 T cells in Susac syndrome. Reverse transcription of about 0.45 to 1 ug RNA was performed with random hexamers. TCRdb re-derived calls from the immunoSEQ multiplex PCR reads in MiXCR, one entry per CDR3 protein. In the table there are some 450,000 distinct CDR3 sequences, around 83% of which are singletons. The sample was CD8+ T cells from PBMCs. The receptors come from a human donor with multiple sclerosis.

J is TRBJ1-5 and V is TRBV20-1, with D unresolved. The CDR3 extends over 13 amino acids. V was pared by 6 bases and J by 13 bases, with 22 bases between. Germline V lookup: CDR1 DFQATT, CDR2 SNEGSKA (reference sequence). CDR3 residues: CSAEVGFNQVQHF. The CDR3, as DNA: TGCAGTGCGGAGGTGGGCTTTAATCAGGTACAGCATTTT.

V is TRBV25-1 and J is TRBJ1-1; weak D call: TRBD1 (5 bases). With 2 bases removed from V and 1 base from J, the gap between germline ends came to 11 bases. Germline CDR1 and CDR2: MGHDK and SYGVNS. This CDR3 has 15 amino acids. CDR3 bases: TGTGCCAGCAGTGAAACCTTTGGGGCGAACACTGAAGCTTTCTTT. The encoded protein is CASSETFGANTEAFF. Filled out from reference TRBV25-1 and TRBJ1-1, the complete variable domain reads EADIYQTPRYLVIGTGKKITLECSQTMGHDKMYWYQQDPGMELHLIHYSYGVNSTEKGDLSSESTVSRIRTEHFPLTLESARPSHTSQYLCASSETFGANTEAFFGQGTRLTVV.

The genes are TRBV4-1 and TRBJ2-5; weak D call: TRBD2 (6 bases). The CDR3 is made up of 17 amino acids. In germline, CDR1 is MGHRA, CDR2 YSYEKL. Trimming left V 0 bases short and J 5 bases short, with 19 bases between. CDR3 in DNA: TGCGCCAGCAGCCAAGAAAAGGCGGGTGCTGGAGGGGAGACCCAGTACTTC. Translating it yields CASSQEKAGAGGETQYF.

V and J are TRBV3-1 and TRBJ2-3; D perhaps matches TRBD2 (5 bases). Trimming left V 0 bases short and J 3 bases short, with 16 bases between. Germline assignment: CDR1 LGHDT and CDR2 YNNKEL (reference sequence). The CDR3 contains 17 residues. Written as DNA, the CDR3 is TGTGCCAGCAGCCAAGAAGAACCGGGTTGGAGGACAGATACGCAGTATTTT. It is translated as CASSQEEPGWRTDTQYF.

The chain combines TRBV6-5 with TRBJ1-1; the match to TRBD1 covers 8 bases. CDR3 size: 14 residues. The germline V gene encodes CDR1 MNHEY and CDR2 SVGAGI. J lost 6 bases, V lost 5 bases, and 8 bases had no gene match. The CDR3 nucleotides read TGTGCCAGCAGTCTACCGGGACAGGCTTCTGAAGCTTTCTTT. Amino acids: CASSLPGQASEAFF.

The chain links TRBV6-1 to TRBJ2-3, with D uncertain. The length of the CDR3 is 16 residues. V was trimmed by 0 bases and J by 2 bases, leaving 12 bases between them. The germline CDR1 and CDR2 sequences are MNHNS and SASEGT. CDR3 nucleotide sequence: TGTGCCAGCAGTGAAGCGCTTCAGGTTTTCACAGATACGCAGTATTTT. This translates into CASSEALQVFTDTQYF.

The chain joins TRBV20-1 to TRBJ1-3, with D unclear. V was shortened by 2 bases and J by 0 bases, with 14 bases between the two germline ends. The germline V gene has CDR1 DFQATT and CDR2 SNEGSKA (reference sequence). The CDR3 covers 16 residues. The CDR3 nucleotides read TGCAGTGCTAGAATTTCGACACCCCGCTCTGGAAACACCATATATTTT. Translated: CSARISTPRSGNTIYF.